Below, 25 T cell receptor beta chains from the same sample are listed, as sequenced in a study of CD8+CD57+ T cells in acquired aplastic anemia. General study results and limits: Relative to total CD4+ and CD8+ pools, CD8+CD57+ cells had lower diversity in patients.

Patients who underwent sequencing had shown CD8+CD57+ cell expansion by flow cytometry. The template used for profiling TCR beta VDJ and CDR3 was genomic DNA. TCRdb called the reads again in MiXCR, with one record for every CDR3 protein. In the table there are about 20,000 distinct CDR3 sequences, 40% of which are singletons. These receptors' targets are unknown. Sample: CD8+CD57+ T cells sorted from PBMCs. Described subset: bead-enriched CD8+CD57+ effector memory T cells from SAA patients. All receptors come from a human donor with aplastic anemia.

V usage is TRBV19 and J usage is TRBJ1-2; D might be TRBD1 (6 bases). CDR1 is LNHDA and CDR2 is SQIVND in the germline V gene (reference sequence). The CDR3 consists of 15 residues. Trimming stripped 9 bases from V and 4 bases from J, with 21 bases between. The CDR3 DNA follows: TGTGCCAGCAGCTTGGGAGACAGGCATGGCTATGGCTACACCTTC. Protein: CASSLGDRHGYGYTF.

This clonotype was counted between two and nine times. The chain links TRBV2 to TRBJ2-2; D might be TRBD1 (6 bases). The length of the CDR3 is 14 residues. Looked up from germline, CDR1 is SNHLY and CDR2 is FYNNEI. Trimming took off 3 bases at V and 6 bases at J, with 11 bases between the two ends. In nucleotides, the CDR3 is TGTGCCAGCAGTGACCGGACAGTTTCCGGGGAGCTGTTTTTT. This translates into CASSDRTVSGELFF.

This clonotype was detected ten times or more. CDR3 amino acids: CASSSIGCYSPLHF. The CDR3, as DNA: TGTGCCAGCAGCTCTATTGGGTGTTATTCACCCCTCCACTTT. The chain combines TRBV11-1 with TRBJ1-6, with D unclear. Germline V CDR1 and CDR2: SGHAT, FQDESV (reference sequence). The CDR3 covers 14 residues. The V end lost 4 bases, the J end lost 8 bases, and 12 bases lay between the germline ends.

This clonotype was detected only once. Its ends do not fully match the called genes, so a read error is possible. CDR3 nucleotide sequence: TGTGCCAGCAGCTTAGTAGGGGAGACAGGCCGGGACTTT. The encoded protein is CASSLVGETGRDF. The chain carries TRBV7-6 and TRBJ1-6; perhaps TRBD1 as D (6 bases). CDR3 length equals 13 residues. Germline CDR1 and CDR2: SGHVS and FNYEAQ.

This rearrangement joins TRBV7-2 to TRBJ1-2, with 8 nucleotides matching TRBD1. With 5 bases clipped from V and 8 bases from J, the junction kept 13 bases outside the gene matches. This CDR3 spans 15 amino acids. CDR1 and CDR2 from the germline V gene are SGHTA and FQGNSA. DNA for the CDR3: TGTGCCAGCAGCCCCGCTTGGCAGGGGGCTAGGGGCTACACCTTC. As protein: CASSPAWQGARGYTF. Together with reference TRBV7-2 and TRBJ1-2, the CDR3 gives the full variable domain: GAGVSQSPSNKVTEKGKDVELRCDPISGHTALYWYRQSLGQGLEFLIYFQGNSAPDKSGLPSDRFSAERTGGSVSTLTIQRTQQEDSAVYLCASSPAWQGARGYTFGSGTRLTVV.

The CDR3 sequence: CSVGTDHTSPLHF. The CDR3 nucleotides are TGCAGCGTTGGGACAGACCATACTTCACCCCTCCACTTT. V and J are TRBV29-1 and TRBJ1-6; D possibly corresponds to TRBD1 (6 bases). The CDR3 extends over 13 amino acids. The germline V gene encodes CDR1 SQVTM and CDR2 ANQGSEA. V was clipped by 4 bases and J by 9 bases, with 13 bases between them.

This chain joins TRBV10-3 and TRBJ2-1, with TRBD2 matching 11 bases. V lost 4 bases and J lost 8; bases outside the gene matches: 4. CDR3 length: 14 amino acids. CDR1 ENHRY and CDR2 SYGVKD come from the germline V gene. The CDR3, as DNA: TGTGCCATCAGTGTAGCGGGGGGGCAATATGAGCAGTTCTTC. This translates into CAISVAGGQYEQFF.

The J gene is TRBJ2-7, the V gene TRBV4-1, with D hard to call. The CDR3 is made up of 15 amino acids. V was trimmed by 0 bases and J by 4 bases, leaving 13 bases between them. Germline assignment: CDR1 MGHRA and CDR2 YSYEKL. CDR3 sequence: CASSQDVGLMYEQYF. The CDR3 DNA sequence: TGCGCCAGCAGCCAAGATGTGGGCCTTATGTACGAGCAGTACTTC.

V gene TRBV20-1 combines with J gene TRBJ2-5; TRBD2 aligns across 10 bases. The CDR3 runs to 16 residues. Germline V lookup: CDR1 DFQATT, CDR2 SNEGSKA (reference sequence). V shed 1 base and J 5 bases; nucleotides not matched to a gene: 10. The CDR3 spells CSARAASGGPRETQYF. Here the CDR3 DNA reads TGCAGTGCTAGAGCGGCTAGCGGGGGTCCGCGCGAGACCCAGTACTTC.

The rearrangement links TRBV12-3 or TRBV12-4 to TRBJ2-3; D gene ambiguous. The CDR3 has 14 residues. The V end was cut by 6 bases, the J end by 4 bases, with 14 bases between. CDR3 in amino acids: CASSRTGPPDTQYF. CDR3 sequence (DNA): TGTGCCAGCAGCAGAACTGGGCCCCCAGATACGCAGTATTTT.

This clonotype was picked up many times. This chain connects TRBV19 to TRBJ1-2; D call uncertain. This CDR3 has 14 residues. V lost 5 bases and J 5 bases, leaving 15 bases between the germline ends. Germline CDR1 is LNHDA and CDR2 is SQIVND (reference sequence). The CDR3 loop is CASSPQSSSYGYTF. Written as DNA, the CDR3 is TGTGCCAGTAGTCCCCAGTCGAGCTCATATGGCTACACCTTC. The full variable domain, rest sourced from reference TRBV19 and TRBJ1-2, is DGGITQSPKYLFRKEGQNVTLSCEQNLNHDAMYWYRQDPGQGLRLIYYSQIVNDFQKGDIAEGYSVSREKKESFPLTVTSAQKNPTAFYLCASSPQSSSYGYTFGSGTRLTVV.

This chain uses TRBV7-9 with TRBJ2-1; D gene ambiguous. V was pared by 8 bases and J by 4 bases, with 12 bases between. The CDR3 is made up of 13 amino acids. The germline V gene encodes CDR1 SEHNR and CDR2 FQNEAQ (reference sequence). This chain's CDR3 is CASLRGSYNEQFF. The CDR3 DNA sequence: TGTGCCAGCCTTAGAGGATCTTACAATGAGCAGTTCTTC.

The V and J genes are TRBV25-1 and TRBJ2-2, with D perhaps TRBD2 (6 bases). Germline V lookup: CDR1 MGHDK, CDR2 SYGVNS. Trimming left V 8 bases short and J 1 base short, with 23 bases between. The CDR3 spans 18 residues. This CDR3 is CASEGRSKDEKNTGELFF. The CDR3 coding sequence is TGTGCCAGCGAAGGGAGGTCGAAGGACGAAAAGAACACCGGGGAGCTGTTTTTT. The full variable domain, with the rest looked up from reference TRBV25-1 and TRBJ2-2, is EADIYQTPRYLVIGTGKKITLECSQTMGHDKMYWYQQDPGMELHLIHYSYGVNSTEKGDLSSESTVSRIRTEHFPLTLESARPSHTSQYLCASEGRSKDEKNTGELFFGEGSRLTVL.

This clonotype was seen a single time. The chain employs TRBV7-9 and TRBJ1-2; D remains unclear. CDR3 length: 12 amino acids. CDR1 is SEHNR, CDR2 FQNEAQ, per germline (reference sequence). V lost 4 bases, J lost 12 bases, and 15 bases lay in between. CDR3 bases: TGTGCCAGCAGCTCGCCATCTGGAGGCCACACCTTC. It specifies CASSSPSGGHTF.

This clonotype appeared a few times. CDR3 protein: CATSDSWRSEQYF. For the CDR3, the DNA is TGTGCCACCAGTGATTCTTGGAGGAGCGAGCAGTACTTC. This chain joins TRBV24-1 and TRBJ2-7, with a weak D call TRBD2 (5 bases). Germline CDR1 is KGHDR and CDR2 is SFDVKD. The CDR3 extends over 13 amino acids. With 2 bases removed from V and 6 bases from J, the gap between germline ends came to 10 bases.

This chain joins TRBV4-3 and TRBJ2-2; D call uncertain. The V end was cut by 0 bases, the J end by 0 bases, with 8 bases between. This CDR3 has 16 amino acids. Germline loops: CDR1 LGHNA, CDR2 YSLEER. CDR3 sequence reads: CASSQDWTANTGELFF. The CDR3 nucleotides read TGCGCCAGCAGCCAAGATTGGACCGCGAACACCGGGGAGCTGTTTTTT.

This clonotype occurred a few times. The J gene is TRBJ2-1, the V gene TRBV20-1; D is possibly TRBD2 (6 bases). Trimming stripped 5 bases from V and 6 bases from J, with 14 bases between. The CDR3 runs 13 residues. Germline-derived CDR1 and CDR2 are DFQATT and SNEGSKA (reference sequence). The CDR3 loop is CSASAWGVNEQFF. The CDR3 DNA follows: TGCAGTGCTTCGGCCTGGGGGGTCAATGAGCAGTTCTTC.

About this clonotype itself: An end of the junction differs from the germline gene, which may be a read error. The CDR3 is CSSQGRPYVYTF. CDR3 DNA: TGCAGTAGCCAAGGACGGCCTTATGTCTACACCTTC. V usage is TRBV20-1 and J usage is TRBJ1-2; D is unresolved. The CDR3 has 12 amino acids. Germline V gene data show CDR1 as DFQATT and CDR2 as SNEGSKA (reference sequence).

With regard to this clonotype: A much larger clone sits a single nucleotide away, making a read error possible. This CDR3 is missing its conserved last phenylalanine or tryptophan, likely due to a read error. The chain combines TRBV20-1 with TRBJ2-3; D is undetermined. Germline CDR1 is DFQATT and CDR2 is SNEGSKA (reference sequence). The CDR3 contains 12 residues. V lost 0 bases and J 8 bases, leaving 9 bases between the germline ends. CDR3 coding DNA: TGCAGTGCTAGAGAGAGGTCAGGTACGCAGTATTCT. It translates to CSARERSGTQYS.

This chain connects TRBV29-1 to TRBJ1-3, with unresolved D. V lost 3 bases, J lost 0 bases, and 9 bases lay in between. This CDR3 has 14 residues. Germline CDR1 is SQVTM and CDR2 is ANQGSEA. This chain's CDR3 is CSVDGEDSGNTIYF. The CDR3 DNA follows: TGCAGCGTTGATGGGGAAGACTCTGGAAACACCATATATTTT.

The gene calls are TRBV3-1 and TRBJ2-1; D uncertain. The V and J ends lost 2 bases and 4 bases respectively, with 9 bases between them. The CDR3 contains 14 residues. CDR1 and CDR2 from the germline V gene are LGHDT and YNNKEL (reference sequence). DNA for the CDR3: TGTGCCAGCAGCCAACCCAGGATTTACAATGAGCAGTTCTTC. It specifies CASSQPRIYNEQFF.

Concerning this clonotype itself: At one boundary the junction diverges from the germline segment, which might be a read error. V usage is TRBV6-6 and J usage is TRBJ2-7, with 9 nucleotides matching TRBD1. Germline V lookup: CDR1 MNHNY, CDR2 SVGAGI (reference sequence). The CDR3 contains 13 residues. The chain's CDR3 is CASWLGTGGKQYF. CDR3 in DNA: TGTGCCAGCTGGTTAGGTACAGGGGGCAAGCAGTACTTT.

This chain connects TRBV7-8 to TRBJ1-2, with TRBD1 as a possible D gene (6 bases). This CDR3 region has 17 residues. Trimming removed 0 bases at V and 1 base at J, with 15 bases between. Germline loops: CDR1 SGHVS, CDR2 FQNEAQ. DNA of the CDR3: TGTGCCAGCAGCTTAGCGTTGTCAGGGGCCAGTAACTATGGCTACACCTTC. Protein sequence: CASSLALSGASNYGYTF.

There are many counts of this clonotype. The CDR3 protein is CSATRDRGLGQPQHF. The CDR3, as DNA: TGCAGTGCTACCCGTGACAGGGGGCTTGGTCAGCCCCAGCATTTT. The chain has TRBV20-1 and TRBJ1-5, with 10 bases matching TRBD1. The CDR3 sequence is 15 residues long. With 4 bases clipped from V and 6 bases from J, the junction kept 9 bases outside the gene matches. Germline CDR1 reads DFQATT; CDR2 reads SNEGSKA (reference sequence).

This chain joins TRBV15 and TRBJ2-7; 13 bases fit TRBD2. The CDR3 length is 17 residues. CDR1 and CDR2 from the germline V gene are LNHNV and YYDKDF (reference sequence). The V gene end was trimmed by 1 base and the J gene end by 4 bases; junction bases not matched to a gene: 7. The CDR3 spells CATSRGGGTSGEYEQYF. In nucleotides, the CDR3 is TGTGCCACCAGCAGAGGAGGGGGGACTAGCGGGGAATACGAGCAGTACTTC. Complete variable domain (other parts from reference TRBV15 and TRBJ2-7): DAMVIQNPRYQVTQFGKPVTLSCSQTLNHNVMYWYQQKSSQAPKLLFHYYDKDFNNEADTPDNFQSRRPNTSFCFLDIRSPGLGDTAMYLCATSRGGGTSGEYEQYFGPGTRLTVT.